Listed below are T cell receptor beta chains from one sample, sequenced in a study of T cell responses to AZD1222 COVID-19 vaccine. This table comes from immunoSEQ multiplex PCR, and its TCRdb copy is limited to in-frame clones, with some not included. The repertoire has around 100,000 clones, roughly 91% of them found once; the top ten carry 45%. The sample consisted of peripheral blood, taken on day 0 of AZD1222 vaccination. These receptors all come from an adult in good health. Both conserved end residues are part of each CDR3. Fields, in order: D gene, clone size, V gene, J gene, CDR3 protein, CDR3 DNA. The D gene is left open where the match is weak. Only part of the rows carry a size: once, few, many, or a class if the clone is expanded.

NA,NA,TRBV12-3/TRBV12-4,TRBJ1-3,CASSLGGNTIYF,TGTGCCAGCAGTCTCGGGGGTAACACCATATATTTT
NA,NA,TRBV28,TRBJ1-1,CASRVWANTEAFF,TGTGCCAGCAGGGTTTGGGCGAACACTGAAGCTTTCTTT
NA,NA,TRBV15,TRBJ2-4,CATSPLQGGKNIQYF,TGTGCCACCAGCCCGTTACAGGGTGGCAAAAACATTCAGTACTTC
TRBD2,NA,TRBV9,TRBJ2-7,CASSVAREGYEQYF,TGTGCCAGCAGCGTAGCCCGGGAGGGCTACGAGCAGTACTTC
NA,NA,TRBV2,TRBJ1-5,CASRATGTWSQPQHF,TGTGCCAGCAGAGCAACAGGGACCTGGAGTCAGCCCCAGCATTTT
TRBD1,NA,TRBV6-5,TRBJ2-1,CASRARTGGSNEQFF,TGTGCCAGCAGGGCTAGGACAGGGGGAAGCAATGAGCAGTTCTTC
TRBD1,NA,TRBV30,TRBJ1-1,CAWSRQGTLIEAFF,TGTGCCTGGAGTCGACAGGGAACCCTTATCGAAGCTTTCTTT
NA,NA,TRBV27,TRBJ1-6,CASSRHGGALHF,TGTGCCAGCAGTCGTCACGGTGGGGCCCTCCACTTT
TRBD2,NA,TRBV5-6,TRBJ2-7,CASSLKREGNNEQYF,TGTGCCAGCAGCTTAAAGCGGGAGGGGAATAACGAGCAGTACTTC
NA,NA,TRBV6-1,TRBJ2-2,CASSDRDSRTGELFF,TGTGCCAGCAGTGACCGGGACTCCCGTACCGGGGAGCTGTTTTTT
NA,once,TRBV5-1,TRBJ2-7,CASSLQGSYEQYF,TGCGCCAGCAGCTTACAGGGCTCCTACGAGCAGTACTTC
NA,NA,TRBV6-5,TRBJ1-1,CASRGPSEAFF,TGTGCCAGCAGGGGTCCGAGTGAAGCTTTCTTT
NA,NA,TRBV7-2,TRBJ1-4,CASSLMVGKLFF,TGTGCCAGCAGCTTAATGGTGGGAAAACTGTTTTTT
NA,NA,TRBV11-1,TRBJ1-1,CASSLGGRVNTEAFF,TGTGCCAGCAGCTTAGGAGGCAGGGTGAACACTGAAGCTTTCTTT
NA,NA,TRBV28,TRBJ1-6,CASRRNSPLHF,TGTGCCAGCCGTAGGAATTCACCCCTCCACTTT
TRBD2,NA,TRBV9,TRBJ2-1,CASSALAGMDEQFF,TGTGCCAGCAGCGCCCTAGCGGGTATGGATGAGCAGTTCTTC
TRBD2,NA,TRBV9,TRBJ2-3,CASSGATREAEQF,TGTGCCAGCAGCGGGGCCACGCGGGAGGCTGAACAATTT
TRBD1,NA,TRBV10-3,TRBJ1-1,CAISDDRGRNTEAFF,TGTGCCATCAGTGACGACAGGGGGCGGAACACTGAAGCTTTCTTT
TRBD2,NA,TRBV7-8,TRBJ2-3,CASSLAGATDTQYF,TGTGCCAGCAGCCTAGCGGGAGCAACAGATACGCAGTATTTT
NA,NA,TRBV2,TRBJ2-1,CASSVSRSSYNEQFF,TGTGCCAGCAGTGTCTCGCGGAGCTCCTACAATGAGCAGTTCTTC
NA,once,TRBV3-1/TRBV3-2,TRBJ1-2,CASSQESYGLYGYTF,TGTGCCAGCAGCCAAGAATCGTACGGACTCTATGGCTACACCTTC
NA,NA,TRBV24-1,TRBJ2-5,CATSDPRQASGKTQYF,TGTGCCACCAGTGATCCTCGTCAAGCTAGTGGCAAGACCCAGTACTTC
TRBD2,NA,TRBV28,TRBJ2-1,CASSLGGRAYNEQFF,TGTGCCAGCAGTTTAGGAGGGAGGGCCTACAATGAGCAGTTCTTC
TRBD2,NA,TRBV18,TRBJ2-1,CASSPQATSGRGNEQFF,TGTGCCAGCTCACCACAAGCGACTAGCGGGAGGGGCAATGAGCAGTTCTTC
NA,NA,TRBV4-1,TRBJ2-7,CASSQDVYSEQYF,TGCGCCAGCAGCCAAGACGTGTACAGCGAGCAGTACTTC
TRBD1,NA,TRBV27,TRBJ2-7,CASSLGQGAYEQYF,TGTGCCAGCAGTTTAGGGCAGGGGGCGTACGAGCAGTACTTC
NA,NA,TRBV5-1,TRBJ1-1,CASSFLGDRSAEAFF,TGCGCCAGCAGCTTCTTGGGGGATCGGAGCGCTGAAGCTTTCTTT
TRBD2,NA,TRBV9,TRBJ2-7,CASSPGLAARPEQYF,TGTGCCAGCAGCCCGGGACTAGCGGCCCGTCCCGAGCAGTACTTC
NA,NA,TRBV19,TRBJ2-5,CASSLGRAAETQYF,TGTGCCAGCTCCCTGGGCAGGGCTGCGGAGACCCAGTACTTC
NA,NA,TRBV11-2,TRBJ1-3,CASSYAGGLGNTIYF,TGTGCCAGCAGTTACGCCGGGGGGCTCGGAAACACCATATATTTT
TRBD1,NA,TRBV30,TRBJ2-7,CAWRHRGKSSYEQYF,TGTGCCTGGCGACACAGGGGTAAGAGCTCCTACGAGCAGTACTTC
NA,NA,TRBV6-1,TRBJ2-7,CASSEADTRSSYEQYF,TGTGCCAGCAGTGAAGCAGACACCAGGTCCTCCTACGAGCAGTACTTC
NA,NA,TRBV29-1,TRBJ1-1,CSVSRQIEAFF,TGCAGCGTTTCCAGGCAAATTGAAGCTTTCTTT
TRBD1,NA,TRBV7-9,TRBJ1-1,CASSLVRTGPQAFF,TGTGCCAGCAGCTTAGTTAGGACAGGGCCTCAAGCTTTCTTT
TRBD2,medium-sized,TRBV7-9,TRBJ2-5,CASSPALAGVGETQYF,TGTGCCAGCAGCCCTGCACTAGCGGGAGTGGGAGAGACCCAGTACTTC
TRBD2,NA,TRBV9,TRBJ2-5,CASSVGGLAGFGETQYF,TGTGCCAGCAGCGTGGGGGGACTAGCGGGGTTTGGTGAGACCCAGTACTTC
NA,NA,TRBV3-1/TRBV3-2,TRBJ1-5,CASSLTGNQPQHF,TGTGCCAGCAGCCTGACAGGTAATCAGCCCCAGCATTTT
NA,once,TRBV28,TRBJ1-2,CASSLWALGSYGYTF,TGTGCCAGCAGTTTATGGGCCCTGGGGTCCTATGGCTACACCTTC
NA,NA,TRBV28,TRBJ1-4,CASSFGGQEPTNEKLFF,TGTGCCAGCAGTTTCGGGGGCCAAGAACCAACTAATGAAAAACTGTTTTTT
TRBD2,NA,TRBV11-2,TRBJ2-3,CASSLGTSGGFTDTQYF,TGTGCCAGCAGCTTAGGTACTAGCGGAGGATTCACAGATACGCAGTATTTT
NA,few,TRBV11-2,TRBJ1-4,CASSLVRAGGRGVEKLFF,TGTGCCAGCAGCTTAGTTCGCGCGGGGGGGCGCGGGGTTGAAAAACTGTTTTTT
NA,NA,TRBV19,TRBJ1-3,CARDGSSGNTIYF,TGTGCCAGAGACGGTAGCTCTGGAAACACCATATATTTT
NA,once,TRBV7-2,TRBJ1-2,CASSLEGQIYGYTF,TGTGCCAGCAGCTTAGAGGGACAAATCTATGGCTACACCTTC
NA,NA,TRBV11-3,TRBJ2-5,CASSLGQRETQYF,TGTGCCAGCAGCCTAGGACAGCGGGAGACCCAGTACTTC
NA,NA,TRBV2,TRBJ2-1,CASSRENLSAGEQFF,TGTGCCAGCAGCAGAGAGAACCTTAGCGCGGGTGAGCAGTTCTTC
TRBD1,NA,TRBV3-1/TRBV3-2,TRBJ2-7,CASSRWDRVRKEQYF,TGTGCCAGCAGCCGATGGGACAGGGTCCGAAAAGAGCAGTACTTC
NA,NA,TRBV7-9,TRBJ2-3,CASSTQEDTQYF,TGTGCCAGCAGCACGCAGGAAGATACGCAGTATTTT
NA,NA,TRBV5-6,TRBJ1-4,CASSHGGLATNEKLFF,TGTGCCAGCAGCCACGGGGGGCTGGCAACTAATGAAAAACTGTTTTTT
NA,NA,TRBV5-8,TRBJ2-7,CASSLEGVDGEQYF,TGTGCCAGCAGCTTGGAGGGGGTGGATGGGGAGCAGTACTTC